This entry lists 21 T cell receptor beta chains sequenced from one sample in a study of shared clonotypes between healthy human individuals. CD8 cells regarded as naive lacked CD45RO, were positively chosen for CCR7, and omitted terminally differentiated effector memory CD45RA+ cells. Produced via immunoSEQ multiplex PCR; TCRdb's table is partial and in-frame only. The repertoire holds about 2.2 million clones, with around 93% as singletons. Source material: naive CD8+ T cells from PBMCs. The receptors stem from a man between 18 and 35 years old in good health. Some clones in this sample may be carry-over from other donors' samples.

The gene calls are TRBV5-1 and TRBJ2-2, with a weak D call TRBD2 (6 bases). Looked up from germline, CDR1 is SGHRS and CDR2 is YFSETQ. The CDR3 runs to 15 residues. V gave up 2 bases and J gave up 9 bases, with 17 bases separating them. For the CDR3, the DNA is TGCGCCAGCAGCTTAATGACCGGGAGCCCCCGGGAGCTGTTTTTT. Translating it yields CASSLMTGSPRELFF.

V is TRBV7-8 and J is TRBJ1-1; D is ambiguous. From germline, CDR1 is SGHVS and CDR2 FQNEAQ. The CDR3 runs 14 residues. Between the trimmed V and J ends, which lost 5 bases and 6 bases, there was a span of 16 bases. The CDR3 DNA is TGTGCCAGCAGCCCATCGGTAACTGCTTCTGAAGCTTTCTTT. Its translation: CASSPSVTASEAFF.

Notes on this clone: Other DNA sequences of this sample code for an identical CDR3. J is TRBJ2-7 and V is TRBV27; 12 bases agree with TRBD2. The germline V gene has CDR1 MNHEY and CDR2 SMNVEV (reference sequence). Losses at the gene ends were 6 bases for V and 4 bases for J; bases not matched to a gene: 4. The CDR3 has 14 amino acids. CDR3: CASSQLAGGYEQYF. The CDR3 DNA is TGTGCCAGCAGCCAACTAGCGGGAGGTTACGAGCAGTACTTC.

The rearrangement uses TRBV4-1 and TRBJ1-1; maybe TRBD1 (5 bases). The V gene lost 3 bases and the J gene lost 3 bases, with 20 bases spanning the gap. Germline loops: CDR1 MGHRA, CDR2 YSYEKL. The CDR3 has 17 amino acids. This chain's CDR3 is CASSQTPRGAGDTEAFF. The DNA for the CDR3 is TGCGCCAGCAGCCAGACCCCGAGAGGGGCAGGAGACACTGAAGCTTTCTTT.

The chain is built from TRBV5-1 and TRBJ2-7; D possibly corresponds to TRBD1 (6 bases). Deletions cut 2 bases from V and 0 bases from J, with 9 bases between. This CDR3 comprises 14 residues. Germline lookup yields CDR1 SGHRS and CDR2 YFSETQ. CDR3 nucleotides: TGCGCCAGCAGCTTACAGGGTTTCTCCTACGAGCAGTACTTC. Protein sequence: CASSLQGFSYEQYF.

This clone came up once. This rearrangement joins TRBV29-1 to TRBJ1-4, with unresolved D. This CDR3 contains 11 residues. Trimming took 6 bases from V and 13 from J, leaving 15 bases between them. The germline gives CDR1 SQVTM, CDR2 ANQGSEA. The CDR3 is CSVADLGGLFF. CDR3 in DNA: TGCAGCGTCGCCGACCTCGGCGGACTGTTTTTT.

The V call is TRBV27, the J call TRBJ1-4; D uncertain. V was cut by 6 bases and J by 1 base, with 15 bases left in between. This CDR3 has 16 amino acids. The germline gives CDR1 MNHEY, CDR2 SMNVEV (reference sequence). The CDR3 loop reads CASSPLDGGTNEKLFF. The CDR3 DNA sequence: TGTGCCAGCAGCCCCCTAGACGGAGGAACTAATGAAAAACTGTTTTTT.

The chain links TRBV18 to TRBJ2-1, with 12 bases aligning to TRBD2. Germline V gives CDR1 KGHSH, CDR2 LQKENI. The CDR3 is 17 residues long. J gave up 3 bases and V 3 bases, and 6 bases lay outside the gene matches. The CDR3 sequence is CASSPDATSGSYNEQFF. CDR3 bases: TGTGCCAGCTCACCCGACGCGACTAGCGGGAGCTACAATGAGCAGTTCTTC.

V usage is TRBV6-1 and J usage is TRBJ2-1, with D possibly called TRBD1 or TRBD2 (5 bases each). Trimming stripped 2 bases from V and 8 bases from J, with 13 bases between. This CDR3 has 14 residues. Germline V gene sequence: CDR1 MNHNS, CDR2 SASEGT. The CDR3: CASSEWAGADEQFF. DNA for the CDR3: TGTGCCAGCAGTGAATGGGCCGGGGCGGATGAGCAGTTCTTC.

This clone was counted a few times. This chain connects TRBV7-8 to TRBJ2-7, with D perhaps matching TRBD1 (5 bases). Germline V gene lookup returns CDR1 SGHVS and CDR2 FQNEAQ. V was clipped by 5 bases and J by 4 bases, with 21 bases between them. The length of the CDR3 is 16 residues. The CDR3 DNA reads TGTGCCAGCAGCCTAGGATATGTGGGGCAAGGTTACGAGCAGTACTTC. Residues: CASSLGYVGQGYEQYF.

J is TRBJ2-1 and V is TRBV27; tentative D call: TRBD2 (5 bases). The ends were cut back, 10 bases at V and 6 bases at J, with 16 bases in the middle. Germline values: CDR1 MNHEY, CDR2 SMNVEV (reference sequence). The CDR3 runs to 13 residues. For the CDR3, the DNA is TGTGCCACCGGAATGGGGAGCGGCAATGAGCAGTTCTTC. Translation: CATGMGSGNEQFF.

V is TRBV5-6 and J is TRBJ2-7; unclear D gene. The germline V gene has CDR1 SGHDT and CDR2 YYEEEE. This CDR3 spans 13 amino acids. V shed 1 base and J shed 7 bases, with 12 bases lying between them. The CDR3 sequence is CASSLRGPLEQYF. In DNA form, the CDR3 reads TGTGCCAGCAGCTTGCGCGGACCTCTGGAGCAGTACTTC.

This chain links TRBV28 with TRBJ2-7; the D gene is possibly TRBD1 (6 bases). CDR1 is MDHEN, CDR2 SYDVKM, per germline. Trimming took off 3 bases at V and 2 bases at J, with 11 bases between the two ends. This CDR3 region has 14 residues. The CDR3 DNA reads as TGTGCCAGCAGTTTCGAGGACAGAACCTACGAGCAGTACTTC. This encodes CASSFEDRTYEQYF.

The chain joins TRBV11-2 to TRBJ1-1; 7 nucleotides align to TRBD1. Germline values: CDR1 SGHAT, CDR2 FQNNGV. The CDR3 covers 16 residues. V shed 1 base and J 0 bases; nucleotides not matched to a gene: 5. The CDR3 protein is CASSLAGGVVNTEAFF. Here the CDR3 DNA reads TGTGCCAGCAGCTTAGCAGGGGGGGTGGTGAACACTGAAGCTTTCTTT.

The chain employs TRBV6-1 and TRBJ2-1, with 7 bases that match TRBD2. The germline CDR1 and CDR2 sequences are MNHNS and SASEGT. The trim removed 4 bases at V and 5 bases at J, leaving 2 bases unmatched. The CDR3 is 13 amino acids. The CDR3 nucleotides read TGTGCCAGCAGTGGCCTAGCGGACAATGAGCAGTTCTTC. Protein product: CASSGLADNEQFF.

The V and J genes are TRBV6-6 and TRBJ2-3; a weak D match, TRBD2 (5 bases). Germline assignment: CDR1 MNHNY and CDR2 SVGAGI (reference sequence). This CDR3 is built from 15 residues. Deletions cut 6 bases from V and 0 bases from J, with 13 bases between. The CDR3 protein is CASSWAGGSTDTQYF. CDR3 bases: TGTGCCAGCAGCTGGGCGGGCGGAAGCACAGATACGCAGTATTTT.

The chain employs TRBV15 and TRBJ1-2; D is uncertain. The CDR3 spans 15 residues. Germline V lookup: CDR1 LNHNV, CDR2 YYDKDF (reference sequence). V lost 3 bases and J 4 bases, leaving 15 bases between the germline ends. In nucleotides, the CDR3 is TGTGCCACCAGCAGGGAGGATCAGGTCCTCTATGGCTACACCTTC. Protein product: CATSREDQVLYGYTF. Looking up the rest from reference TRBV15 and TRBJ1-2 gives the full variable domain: DAMVIQNPRYQVTQFGKPVTLSCSQTLNHNVMYWYQQKSSQAPKLLFHYYDKDFNNEADTPDNFQSRRPNTSFCFLDIRSPGLGDTAMYLCATSREDQVLYGYTFGSGTRLTVV.

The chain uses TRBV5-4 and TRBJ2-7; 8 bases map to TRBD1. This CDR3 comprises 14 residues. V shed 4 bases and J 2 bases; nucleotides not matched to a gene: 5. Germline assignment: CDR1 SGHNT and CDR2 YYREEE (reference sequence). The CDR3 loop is CASSPDRGTYEQYF. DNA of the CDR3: TGTGCCAGCAGCCCAGACAGGGGTACCTACGAGCAGTACTTC.

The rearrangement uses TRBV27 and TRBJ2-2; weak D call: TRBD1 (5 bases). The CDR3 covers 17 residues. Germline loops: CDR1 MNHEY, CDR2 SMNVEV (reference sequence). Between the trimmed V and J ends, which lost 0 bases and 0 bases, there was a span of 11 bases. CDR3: CASSLSPAGPNTGELFF. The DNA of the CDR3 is TGTGCCAGCAGTTTATCCCCGGCAGGGCCGAACACCGGGGAGCTGTTTTTT.

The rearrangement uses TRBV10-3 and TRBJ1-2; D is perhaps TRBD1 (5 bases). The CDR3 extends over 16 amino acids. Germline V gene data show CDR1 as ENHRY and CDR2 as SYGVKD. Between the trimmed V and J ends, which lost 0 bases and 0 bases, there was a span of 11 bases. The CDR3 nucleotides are TGTGCCATCAGTGAGTCAACCGGGACTGCTAACTATGGCTACACCTTC. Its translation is CAISESTGTANYGYTF.

The CDR3 sequence: CASLLAGEGTNEQFF. The CDR3 coding sequence is TGTGCCAGCTTACTAGCGGGAGAAGGGACCAATGAGCAGTTCTTC. The V and J genes are TRBV2 and TRBJ2-1; 11 bases fit TRBD2. The CDR3 totals 15 residues. V shed 8 bases and J 6 bases; nucleotides not matched to a gene: 9. Per the germline V gene, CDR1 is SNHLY and CDR2 is FYNNEI.